This is a list of T cell receptor beta chains from one sample in a study of control samples from healthy donors and cancer patients. This table comes from immunoSEQ multiplex PCR, and its TCRdb copy is limited to in-frame clones, with some not included. The profile shows tens of thousands of clones, approximately 88% of them singletons. Sequencing was carried out using PBMCs. Receptor source: a man aged 70-80 years with lung cancer. Both conserved end residues are part of each CDR3. D genes are given only for firm matches. Only part of the rows carry a size: once, few, many, or a class if the clone is expanded.

clone_size	v_call	j_call	d_call	cdr3_aa	cdr3_nt
.	TRBV30	TRBJ1-1	.	CAWSVLLGLGTEAFF	TGTGCCTGGAGTGTACTGTTGGGGCTTGGAACTGAAGCTTTCTTT
few	TRBV14	TRBJ1-5	.	CASSQAPSPWPQHF	TGTGCCAGCAGCCAAGCCCCGAGCCCCTGGCCCCAGCATTTT
.	TRBV6-6	TRBJ1-2	TRBD1	CASSARTGSIVRGYTF	TGTGCCAGCAGTGCCCGGACAGGGAGTATTGTCCGTGGCTACACCTTC
.	TRBV28	TRBJ2-7	.	CASSLHGGEQYF	TGTGCCAGCAGTTTACACGGGGGTGAGCAGTACTTC
.	TRBV30	TRBJ1-1	.	CAWSLSPGTEAFF	TGTGCCTGGAGCCTAAGCCCGGGCACTGAAGCTTTCTTT
.	TRBV5-1	TRBJ2-7	TRBD1	CASSLIGQGAFYEQYF	TGCGCCAGCAGCTTGATCGGGCAGGGGGCGTTTTACGAGCAGTACTTC
.	TRBV7-2	TRBJ2-7	.	CASSFDSYEQYF	TGTGCCAGCAGCTTCGACTCCTACGAGCAGTACTTC
.	TRBV19	TRBJ1-1	.	CASTPSGSRTEAFF	TGTGCCAGTACCCCGTCTGGCTCGAGGACTGAAGCTTTCTTT
once	TRBV10-3	TRBJ2-7	.	CAIRKSNYEQYF	TGTGCCATCAGGAAATCGAACTACGAGCAGTACTTC
.	TRBV2	TRBJ2-7	TRBD2	CASRLAGGGGGSYEQYF	TGTGCCAGCAGACTAGCGGGGGGCGGGGGAGGATCCTACGAGCAGTACTTC
.	TRBV11-2	TRBJ2-6	TRBD1	CASSLGAGGSGANVLTF	TGTGCCAGCAGCTTAGGCGCAGGGGGCTCTGGGGCCAACGTCCTGACTTTC
.	TRBV5-8	TRBJ2-2	.	CASSLYRTRNTGELFF	TGTGCCAGCAGCTTGTATCGGACGAGGAACACCGGGGAGCTGTTTTTT
.	TRBV6-2/TRBV6-3	TRBJ1-6	TRBD1	CASSGTGGGSPLHF	TGTGCCAGCAGTGGGACAGGGGGCGGTTCACCCCTCCACTTT
.	TRBV27	TRBJ2-1	.	CASSFRDLRDGWQFF	TGTGCCAGCAGTTTCCGGGACTTAAGGGATGGTTGGCAGTTCTTC
.	TRBV6-4	TRBJ2-1	.	CASSDYSHNEQFF	TGTGCCAGCAGTGACTACTCGCACAATGAGCAGTTCTTC
.	TRBV5-1	TRBJ2-3	TRBD2	CASSSLAGGAVTDTQYF	TGCGCCAGCAGCTCGCTAGCGGGGGGGGCCGTCACAGATACGCAGTATTTT
.	TRBV6-4	TRBJ1-3	TRBD1	CASSRGRGQSGNTIYF	TGTGCCAGCAGCCGGGGCAGGGGGCAATCTGGAAACACCATATATTTT
few	TRBV9	TRBJ2-2	.	CASSVATGNTGELFF	TGTGCCAGCAGCGTAGCTACTGGGAACACCGGGGAGCTGTTTTTT
.	TRBV5-6	TRBJ2-4	.	CASSGPFSKNIQYF	TGTGCCAGCAGCGGTCCCTTCTCCAAAAACATTCAGTACTTC
.	TRBV19	TRBJ2-7	.	CASSPRDLDYEQYF	TGTGCCAGTAGTCCCCGGGACCTCGACTACGAGCAGTACTTC
.	TRBV7-8	TRBJ1-1	.	CASSLEQKAFF	TGTGCCAGCAGCTTAGAACAGAAAGCTTTCTTT
once	TRBV5-1	TRBJ1-3	.	CASSLGPGNTIYF	TGCGCCAGCAGCTTGGGGCCAGGAAACACCATATATTTT
.	TRBV25-1	TRBJ1-2	.	CASSESGTLYGYTF	TGTGCCAGCAGTGAATCGGGGACACTCTATGGCTACACCTTC
.	TRBV29-1	TRBJ1-4	.	CSVEPWDRGEKLFF	TGCAGCGTTGAACCCTGGGATCGGGGTGAAAAACTGTTTTTT
.	TRBV19	TRBJ2-5	.	CASSRTSQETQYF	TGTGCCAGTAGTAGGACGTCCCAAGAGACCCAGTACTTC
.	TRBV7-2	TRBJ2-1	.	CASSYDPTYNEQFF	TGTGCCAGCAGCTATGACCCAACCTACAATGAGCAGTTCTTC
.	TRBV3-1/TRBV3-2	TRBJ2-7	TRBD1	CASSGDRPYEQYF	TGTGCCAGCAGCGGGGACAGACCCTACGAGCAGTACTTC
.	TRBV9	TRBJ2-7	TRBD1	CASSRWGQGAGYEQYF	TGTGCCAGCAGCAGATGGGGACAGGGGGCTGGCTACGAGCAGTACTTC
.	TRBV7-6	TRBJ1-2	TRBD1	CASSQGQGNYGYTF	TGTGCCAGCAGCCAAGGACAGGGCAACTATGGCTACACCTTC
.	TRBV9	TRBJ1-2	TRBD1	CASSGLRDGTGIDYTF	TGTGCCAGCAGCGGACTCCGGGATGGGACAGGGATCGACTACACCTTC
.	TRBV12-3/TRBV12-4	TRBJ1-5	.	CASRRQNQPQHF	TGTGCCAGCAGGCGACAGAATCAGCCCCAGCATTTT
.	TRBV24-1	TRBJ1-5	.	CATSDGTGASSNQPQHF	TGTGCCACCAGTGACGGAACGGGCGCGTCTAGCAATCAGCCCCAGCATTTT
.	TRBV6-1	TRBJ1-5	.	CASSEHLSWGYSNQPQHF	TGTGCCAGCAGCGAACACCTCTCATGGGGGTATAGCAATCAGCCCCAGCATTTT
few	TRBV7-7	TRBJ2-7	.	CASSKQVSYEQYF	TGTGCTAGCAGCAAACAGGTCTCCTACGAGCAGTACTTC
few	TRBV2	TRBJ2-7	.	CASLIGTIPTEQYF	TGTGCCAGTTTAATTGGGACCATCCCCACCGAGCAGTACTTC
.	TRBV3-1/TRBV3-2	TRBJ2-3	TRBD2	CASSWGLAGGLTSTDTQYF	TGTGCCAGCAGCTGGGGACTAGCGGGGGGACTTACTAGCACAGATACGCAGTATTTT
.	TRBV7-9	TRBJ2-1	TRBD1	CASSFGTGGNWNYNEQFF	TGTGCCAGCAGCTTCGGGACAGGGGGCAACTGGAACTACAATGAGCAGTTCTTC
.	TRBV5-1	TRBJ1-3	.	CASSSDRGAGNTIYF	TGCGCCAGCAGCTCGGACCGGGGTGCTGGAAACACCATATATTTT
few	TRBV14	TRBJ2-3	TRBD2	CASSQGFVGGGILTDTQYF	TGTGCCAGCAGCCAAGGGTTCGTCGGCGGGGGGATACTCACAGATACGCAGTATTTT
.	TRBV5-1	TRBJ2-7	.	CASSQDESEQYF	TGCGCCAGCAGCCAGGACGAGAGTGAGCAGTACTTC
.	TRBV14	TRBJ2-7	TRBD1	CASSQPMGQLSYEQYF	TGTGCCAGCAGCCAACCGATGGGACAGCTCTCCTACGAGCAGTACTTC
.	TRBV6-5	TRBJ1-2	.	CASSYSYHSGNYGYTF	TGTGCCAGCAGTTACTCCTACCACTCCGGGAACTATGGCTACACCTTC